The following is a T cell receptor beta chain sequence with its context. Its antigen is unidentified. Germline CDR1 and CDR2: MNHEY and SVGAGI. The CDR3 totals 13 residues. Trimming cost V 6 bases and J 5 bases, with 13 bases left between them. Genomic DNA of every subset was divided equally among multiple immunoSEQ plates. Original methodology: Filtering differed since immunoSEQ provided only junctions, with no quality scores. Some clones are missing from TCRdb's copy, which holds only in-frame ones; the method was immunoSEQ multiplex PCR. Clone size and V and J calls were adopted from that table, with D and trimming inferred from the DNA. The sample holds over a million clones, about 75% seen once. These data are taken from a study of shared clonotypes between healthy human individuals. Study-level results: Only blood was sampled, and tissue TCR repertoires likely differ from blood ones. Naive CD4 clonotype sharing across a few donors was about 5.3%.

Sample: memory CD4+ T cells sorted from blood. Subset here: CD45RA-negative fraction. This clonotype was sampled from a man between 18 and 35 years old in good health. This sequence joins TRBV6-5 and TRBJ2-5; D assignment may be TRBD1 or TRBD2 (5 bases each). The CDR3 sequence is CASSLERGETQYF. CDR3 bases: TGTGCCAGCAGCCTAGAGAGGGGTGAGACCCAGTACTTC.